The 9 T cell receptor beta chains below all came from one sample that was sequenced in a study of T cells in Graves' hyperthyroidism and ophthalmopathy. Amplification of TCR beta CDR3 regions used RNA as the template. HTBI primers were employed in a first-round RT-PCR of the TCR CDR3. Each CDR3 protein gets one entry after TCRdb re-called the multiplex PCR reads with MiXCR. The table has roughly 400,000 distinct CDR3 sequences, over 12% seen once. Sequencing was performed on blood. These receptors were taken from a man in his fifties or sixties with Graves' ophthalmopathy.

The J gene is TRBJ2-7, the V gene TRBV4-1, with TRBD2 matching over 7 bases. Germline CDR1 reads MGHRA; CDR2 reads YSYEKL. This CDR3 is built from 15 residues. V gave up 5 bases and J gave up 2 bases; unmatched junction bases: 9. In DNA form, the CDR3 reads TGCGCCAGCAGCAACCGACTAGCAGAGACCTACGAGCAGTACTTC. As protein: CASSNRLAETYEQYF.

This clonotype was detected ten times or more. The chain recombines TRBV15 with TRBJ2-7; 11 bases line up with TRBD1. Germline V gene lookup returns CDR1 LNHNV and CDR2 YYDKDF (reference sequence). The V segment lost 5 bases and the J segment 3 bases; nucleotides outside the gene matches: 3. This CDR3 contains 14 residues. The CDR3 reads CATSGDRGDYEQYF. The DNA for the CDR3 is TGTGCCACCAGCGGGGACAGGGGGGACTACGAGCAGTACTTC.

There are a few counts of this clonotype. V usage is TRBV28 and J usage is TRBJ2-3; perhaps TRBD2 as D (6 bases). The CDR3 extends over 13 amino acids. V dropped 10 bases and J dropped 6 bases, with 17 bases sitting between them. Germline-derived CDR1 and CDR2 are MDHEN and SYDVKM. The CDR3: CATGPGGLDTQYF. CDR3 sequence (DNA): TGTGCCACGGGACCAGGAGGGTTGGATACGCAGTATTTT.

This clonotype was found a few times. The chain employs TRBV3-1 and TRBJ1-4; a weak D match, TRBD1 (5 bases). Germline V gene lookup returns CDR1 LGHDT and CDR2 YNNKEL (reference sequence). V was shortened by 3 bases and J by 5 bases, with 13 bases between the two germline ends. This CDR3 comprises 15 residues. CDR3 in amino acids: CASSQDGTFNEKLFF. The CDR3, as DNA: TGTGCCAGCAGCCAGGACGGGACGTTCAATGAAAAACTGTTTTTT.

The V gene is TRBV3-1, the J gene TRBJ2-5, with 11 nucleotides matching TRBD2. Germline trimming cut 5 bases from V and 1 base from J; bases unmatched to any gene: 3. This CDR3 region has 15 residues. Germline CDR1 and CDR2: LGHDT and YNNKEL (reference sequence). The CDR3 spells CASSGLAGRQETQYF. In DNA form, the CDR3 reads TGTGCCAGCAGCGGACTAGCGGGCCGCCAAGAGACCCAGTACTTC.

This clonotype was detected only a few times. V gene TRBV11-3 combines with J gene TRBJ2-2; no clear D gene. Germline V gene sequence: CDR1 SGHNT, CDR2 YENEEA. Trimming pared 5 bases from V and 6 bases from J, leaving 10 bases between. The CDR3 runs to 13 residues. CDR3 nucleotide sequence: TGTGCCAGCAGCCCCATGGGCCCCGGGGAGCTGTTTTTT. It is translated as CASSPMGPGELFF.

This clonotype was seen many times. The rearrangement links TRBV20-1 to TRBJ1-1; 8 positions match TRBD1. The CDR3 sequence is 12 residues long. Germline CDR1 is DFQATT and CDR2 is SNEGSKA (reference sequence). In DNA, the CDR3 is TGCAGGGCCGACAGGGGGAACACTGAAGCTTTCTTT. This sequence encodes CRADRGNTEAFF.

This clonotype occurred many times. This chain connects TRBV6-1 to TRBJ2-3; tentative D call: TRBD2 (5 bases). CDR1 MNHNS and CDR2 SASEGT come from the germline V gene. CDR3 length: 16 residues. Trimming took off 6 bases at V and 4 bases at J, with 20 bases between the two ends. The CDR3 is CASRALGSRSADTQYF. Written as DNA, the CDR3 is TGTGCCAGCAGAGCCCTGGGGAGCAGGTCAGCAGATACGCAGTATTTT.

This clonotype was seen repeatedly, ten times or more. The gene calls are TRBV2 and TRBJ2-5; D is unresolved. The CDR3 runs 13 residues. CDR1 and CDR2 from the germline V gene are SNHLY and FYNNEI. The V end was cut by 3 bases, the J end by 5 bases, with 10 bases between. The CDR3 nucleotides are TGTGCCAGCAGTGATTGGGGTAGCGAGACCCAGTACTTC. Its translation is CASSDWGSETQYF. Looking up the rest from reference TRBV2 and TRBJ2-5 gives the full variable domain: EPEVTQTPSHQVTQMGQEVILRCVPISNHLYFYWYRQILGQKVEFLVSFYNNEISEKSEIFDDQFSVERPDGSNFTLKIRSTKLEDSAMYFCASSDWGSETQYFGPGTRLLVL.